This TCR beta chain stems from a study of OX40 agonist ivuxolimab in advanced cancers. About the investigation overall: Ivuxolimab, which targeted the costimulatory receptor OX40 (CD134), was an agonistic, fully human IgG2 monoclonal antibody. Intravenous ivuxolimab was administered to patients every 2 weeks at six dose levels: 0.01, 0.1, 0.3, 1.5, 3 and 10 mg/kg. Among the roughly 52 dose-escalation patients, around 20 had hepatocellular carcinoma, 15 or so melanoma, 9 renal cell carcinoma and 9 head and neck cancer. In the dose-escalation cohort, about four fifths of patients were male, and the mean age was 60 years with a range of roughly 23 to 79. Prior anti-PD-1, anti-PD-L1 or anti-CTLA-4 therapy was permitted, and checkpoint inhibitors had been received by about 37% of dose-escalation patients. Partial responses were achieved by three dose-escalation patients, of whom one had hepatocellular carcinoma and two had cutaneous melanoma. The point of sequencing TCRbeta in the periphery was to test whether ivuxolimab changed TCR sequence diversity and drove clonal T-cell expansion. The paper reports the monotherapy dose-escalation portion (N of about 50 patients) of the phase I ivuxolimab trial. Results and caveats for the whole study, not just this receptor: In the 0.1-3.0 mg/kg groups, partial responders were among the patients with the lowest normalized peripheral clonal expansion, particularly in CD8+ T cells. On average, CD8+ T cells showed more expanded clones than CD4+ T cells after ivuxolimab. Low levels of normalized T-cell clonal expansion were also seen in some patients who did not respond. At doses of 0.1 to 3.0 mg/kg, clonal expansion of both CD4+ and CD8+ blood T cells was observed from baseline to week 6. The antigen specificity of the clonally expanded peripheral T cells was not determined.

Patients with autoimmune disease history or receiving systemic immunosuppression were excluded from the trial. Peripheral blood for TCR sequencing was drawn from every dose cohort at baseline, at cycle 4 day 1 and at cycle 7 day 1. Samples were obtained from an open-label, multicenter, first-in-human phase I dose-escalation trial of ivuxolimab. Adults with locally advanced or metastatic head and neck squamous cell, hepatocellular, melanoma or renal cell carcinoma were enrolled in the trial. CD4+ and CD8+ T cells were sorted separately from peripheral blood before TCR sequencing. On this clone: What this receptor recognizes is not known. The input lacks base qualities; no much larger clone sits a single base away.

Genomic DNA was extracted from sorted cells for sequencing of the TCRbeta CDR3 region. The immunoSEQ Assay was used for sequencing of TCRbeta CDR3 regions. This is the immuneACCESS table as TCRdb keeps it, with only in-frame sequences that have V and J called. A part of the clones is gone; compared with another copy, unresolved V genes explain less than half, and the rest is unexplained. The sample table holds 61,000 or so clones, of which around 87% were seen once. The ten largest clones represent 1% to 1.5% of the sample. V lost 6 bases and J lost 6 bases; the stretch between them is 12 bases long. CDR1 and CDR2 were assigned from the germline V gene as SGHVS and FNYEAQ. From cysteine to phenylalanine, the CDR3 is 12 amino acids long. Kept here is only the CDR3 DNA, which spans 36 bases and is read in frame from base 1.

Recombination connected TRBV7-6 to TRBJ2-7; the D gene is tentatively TRBD1 or TRBD2, each matching 5 bases. The receptor's source is an adult with an advanced solid tumor such as melanoma, head and neck, liver or kidney cancer. The starting material was CD4+ or CD8+ T cells sorted from blood, obtained in a trial of the OX40 agonist ivuxolimab. For the CDR3, the sequence is CASSGGGIEQYF. The DNA sequence follows: TGTGCCAGCAGTGGGGGTGGGATCGAGCAGTACTTC.